One sample yielded the 32 T cell receptor beta chains listed below, sequenced in a study of graft-versus-host responses after intestinal transplantation. Which antigens these TCRs recognize remains unknown. Sequenced by immunoSEQ multiplex PCR; TCRdb stores in-frame clones only, minus some. Among under 90,000 clones listed, 85% to 95% were seen once. The starting material was unstimulated CD4+ T cells sorted from spleen or lymph node cells, obtained before transplant. These receptor sequences come from a human donor who was the organ donor for an intestinal transplant.

V usage is TRBV14 and J usage is TRBJ2-3; D not certain. The length of the CDR3 is 14 residues. Per the germline V gene, CDR1 is SGHDN and CDR2 is FVKESK. Trimming removed 0 bases at V and 2 bases at J, with 6 bases between. The CDR3 protein is CASSQDSLTDTQYF. For the CDR3, the DNA is TGTGCCAGCAGCCAAGATTCACTCACAGATACGCAGTATTTT.

This clone appeared a single time. The chain employs TRBV18 and TRBJ1-3; D is possibly TRBD1 (6 bases). Per germline, CDR1 KGHSH and CDR2 LQKENI. There are 17 residues in the CDR3. Between the trimmed V and J ends, which lost 2 bases and 1 base, there was a span of 15 bases. The CDR3 sequence is CASSPKTGRRSGNTIYF. The CDR3 DNA reads TGTGCCAGCTCACCAAAAACAGGGCGAAGGTCTGGAAACACCATATATTTT.

The rearrangement joins TRBV5-1 to TRBJ2-7; 10 bases are shared with TRBD2. CDR3 length equals 17 residues. Germline assignment: CDR1 SGHRS and CDR2 YFSETQ. The trim removed 1 base at V and 2 bases at J, leaving 9 bases unmatched. Here the CDR3 DNA reads TGCGCCAGCAGCTTGTTGCCTAGCGGGAGTCGGGCCTACGAGCAGTACTTC. Its protein is CASSLLPSGSRAYEQYF.

The chain couples TRBV5-1 to TRBJ2-3; 13 bases map to TRBD2. Germline V gene data show CDR1 as SGHRS and CDR2 as YFSETQ. The V gene end was trimmed by 5 bases and the J gene end by 0 bases; junction bases not matched to a gene: 6. The CDR3 sequence is 17 residues long. CDR3 residues: CASSRTSGRRSTDTQYF. The CDR3 bases are TGCGCCAGCAGTCGGACTAGCGGGAGACGTAGCACAGATACGCAGTATTTT.

This clone occurred once. This sequence joins TRBV6-1 and TRBJ1-3; the match to TRBD1 covers 10 bases. The CDR3 extends over 15 amino acids. V gave up 8 bases and J gave up 4 bases; unmatched junction bases: 8. Germline loops: CDR1 MNHNS, CDR2 SASEGT. The CDR3 is CASGTGVTDGNTIYF. CDR3 in DNA: TGTGCCAGCGGGACAGGGGTAACGGACGGAAACACCATATATTTT.

The sample holds one count of this clone. The V gene is TRBV18, the J gene TRBJ1-1, with TRBD1 identical over 9 bases. The germline CDR1 and CDR2 sequences are KGHSH and LQKENI. The CDR3 length is 18 residues. Trimming took 1 base from V and 5 from J; bases not matched to a gene: 14. The CDR3 here is CASSPLTGTGTRGTEAFF. Here the CDR3 DNA reads TGTGCCAGCTCACCACTCACCGGGACAGGGACGAGGGGGACTGAAGCTTTCTTT.

The gene calls are TRBV2 and TRBJ2-1; 8 nucleotides agree with TRBD2. The V gene's germline CDR1 is SNHLY and CDR2 FYNNEI. With 4 bases clipped from V and 7 bases from J, the junction kept 18 bases outside the gene matches. The CDR3 has 18 residues. CDR3 sequence: CASSVVRGEWTSLNEQFF. The CDR3 DNA sequence: TGTGCCAGCAGTGTGGTCAGGGGAGAGTGGACTAGCTTGAATGAGCAGTTCTTC.

The genes are TRBV18 and TRBJ2-7; D perhaps matches TRBD2 (5 bases). Germline CDR1 reads KGHSH; CDR2 reads LQKENI. Trimming stripped 3 bases from V and 3 bases from J, with 15 bases between. The CDR3 sequence is 15 residues long. CDR3 nucleotide sequence: TGTGCCAGCTCACCCTACAGCCAACTAGACTACGAGCAGTACTTC. Translating it yields CASSPYSQLDYEQYF. The complete variable domain, with remaining parts taken from reference TRBV18 and TRBJ2-7, reads NAGVMQNPRHLVRRRGQEARLRCSPMKGHSHVYWYRQLPEEGLKFMVYLQKENIIDESGMPKERFSAEFPKEGPSILRIQQVVRGDSAAYFCASSPYSQLDYEQYFGPGTRLTVT.

The chain is built from TRBV29-1 and TRBJ2-3; D not resolved. Looked up from germline, CDR1 is SQVTM and CDR2 is ANQGSEA. V was clipped by 7 bases and J by 2 bases, with 13 bases between them. This CDR3 contains 13 residues. The CDR3 protein is CSAQLLLTDTQYF. For the CDR3, the DNA is TGCAGCGCCCAACTTCTTCTCACAGATACGCAGTATTTT.

V and J are TRBV28 and TRBJ2-7; TRBD2 matches at 9 bases. Germline assignment: CDR1 MDHEN and CDR2 SYDVKM. CDR3 length: 15 amino acids. V lost 3 bases and J lost 4; bases outside the gene matches: 7. The CDR3 DNA is TGTGCCAGCAGTTTCCGGGGACTAGCTGGTTACGAGCAGTACTTC. Protein: CASSFRGLAGYEQYF.

This chain links TRBV5-6 with TRBJ1-2; D gene unclear. The germline V and J ends were trimmed by 4 bases and 8 bases, with 18 bases remaining between them. From germline, CDR1 is SGHDT and CDR2 YYEEEE. The CDR3 has 14 amino acids. The CDR3 sequence: CASSANVPGGGYTF. DNA for the CDR3: TGTGCCAGCAGCGCCAACGTTCCGGGAGGAGGCTACACCTTC.

The chain carries TRBV10-1 and TRBJ1-1, with TRBD1 matching 7 bases. Germline loops: CDR1 WNHNN, CDR2 SYGVQD (reference sequence). J lost 1 base, V lost 8 bases, and 4 bases had no gene match. The CDR3 is 13 residues long. The CDR3 spells CASVGQPNTEAFF. In DNA, the CDR3 is TGCGCCAGCGTGGGACAGCCGAACACTGAAGCTTTCTTT.

The CDR3 loop reads CASSYSTGGTEAFF. Here the CDR3 DNA reads TGTGCCAGCAGTTACTCGACAGGGGGCACTGAAGCTTTCTTT. J is TRBJ1-1 and V is TRBV6-5, with 9 bases fitting TRBD1. The CDR3 runs to 14 residues. Germline CDR1 and CDR2: MNHEY and SVGAGI. V lost 0 bases, J lost 4 bases, and 0 bases stayed unmatched.

The rearrangement links TRBV25-1 to TRBJ1-1; D might be TRBD1 (6 bases). The CDR3 runs 17 residues. The germline V gene has CDR1 MGHDK and CDR2 SYGVNS. Trimming removed 2 bases from V and 8 bases from J, with 24 bases in between. The CDR3 nucleotides read TGTGCCAGCAGTGAAACCACAGGGTCACGCGGGTCTCCGGAAGCTTTCTTT. It translates to CASSETTGSRGSPEAFF.

J is TRBJ2-3 and V is TRBV5-1, with D unresolved. Trimming pared 5 bases from V and 2 bases from J, leaving 9 bases between. Germline assignment: CDR1 SGHRS and CDR2 YFSETQ. This CDR3 spans 13 amino acids. The DNA for the CDR3 is TGCGCCAGCAGTGGGCAGGTCACAGATACGCAGTATTTT. This sequence encodes CASSGQVTDTQYF.

This rearrangement joins TRBV25-1 to TRBJ1-4; a possible D gene is TRBD1 (5 bases). The CDR3 extends over 18 amino acids. Germline V gene data show CDR1 as MGHDK and CDR2 as SYGVNS. V was pared by 0 bases and J by 6 bases, with 20 bases between. CDR3: CASSEYQGPKRSYEKLFF. The CDR3 region has the DNA TGTGCCAGCAGTGAATATCAGGGTCCCAAACGATCTTATGAAAAACTGTTTTTT.

The gene calls are TRBV11-3 and TRBJ1-3; D may be TRBD1 (5 bases). V was cut by 5 bases and J by 0 bases, with 8 bases left in between. The CDR3 contains 14 residues. The germline V gene encodes CDR1 SGHNT and CDR2 YENEEA. CDR3 sequence reads: CASSKGNSGNTIYF. Written as DNA, the CDR3 is TGTGCCAGCAGCAAGGGGAACTCTGGAAACACCATATATTTT. Looking up the rest from reference TRBV11-3 and TRBJ1-3 gives the full variable domain: EAGVVQSPRYKIIEKKQPVAFWCNPISGHNTLYWYLQNLGQGPELLIRYENEEAVDDSQLPKDRFSAERLKGVDSTLKIQPAELGDSAVYLCASSKGNSGNTIYFGEGSWLTVV.

The chain couples TRBV2 to TRBJ2-7, with TRBD2 identical over 13 bases. Matching the DNA end better, TRBJ2-1 makes the J call doubtful. Germline CDR1 SNHLY, CDR2 FYNNEI. The CDR3 loop spans 16 amino acids. CDR3 nucleotide sequence: TGTGCCAGCAGTCCTGCCCGACTAGCGGGAGGAGGTGAGCAGTTCTTC. This encodes CASSPARLAGGGEQFF.

The CDR3 sequence is CASSRNRVGEQFF. CDR3 DNA sequence: TGTGCCAGCAGTCGTAACAGGGTTGGGGAGCAGTTCTTC. V and J are TRBV6-5 and TRBJ2-1; D might be TRBD1 (6 bases). V lost 5 bases and J 10 bases, leaving 15 bases between the germline ends. The CDR3 has 13 residues. Per germline, CDR1 MNHEY and CDR2 SVGAGI.

The V and J genes are TRBV11-3 and TRBJ2-1; 11 bases fit TRBD1. V shed 5 bases and J 9 bases; nucleotides not matched to a gene: 9. The CDR3 totals 15 residues. CDR1 and CDR2 (germline): SGHNT, YENEEA. CDR3 DNA sequence: TGTGCCAGCAGCGACGGACAGGGGGCAGTCCGTGAGCAGTTCTTC. Protein: CASSDGQGAVREQFF. Drawing the rest from reference TRBV11-3 and TRBJ2-1, the complete variable domain is EAGVVQSPRYKIIEKKQPVAFWCNPISGHNTLYWYLQNLGQGPELLIRYENEEAVDDSQLPKDRFSAERLKGVDSTLKIQPAELGDSAVYLCASSDGQGAVREQFFGPGTRLTVL.

The CDR3 sequence is CASSYLTGYQETQYF. In DNA, the CDR3 is TGTGCCAGCAGTTATCTAACAGGCTACCAAGAGACCCAGTACTTC. The chain links TRBV6-5 to TRBJ2-5; D possibly corresponds to TRBD1 (5 bases). Germline loops: CDR1 MNHEY, CDR2 SVGAGI. Trimming stripped 3 bases from V and 0 bases from J, with 11 bases between. This CDR3 comprises 15 residues.

This rearrangement joins TRBV7-2 to TRBJ1-2; no definite D call. In germline, CDR1 is SGHTA, CDR2 FQGNSA. This CDR3 is 17 amino acids long. Deletions cut 1 base from V and 4 bases from J, with 19 bases between. CDR3 nucleotides: TGTGCCAGCAGCTTAGTGTCGGGGAATGCTCTTATCTATGGCTACACCTTC. Translation gives CASSLVSGNALIYGYTF. Filled out from reference TRBV7-2 and TRBJ1-2, the complete variable domain reads GAGVSQSPSNKVTEKGKDVELRCDPISGHTALYWYRQSLGQGLEFLIYFQGNSAPDKSGLPSDRFSAERTGGSVSTLTIQRTQQEDSAVYLCASSLVSGNALIYGYTFGSGTRLTVV.

V and J are TRBV27 and TRBJ2-3, with 9 positions matching TRBD2. The CDR3 contains 13 residues. Germline V gives CDR1 MNHEY, CDR2 SMNVEV (reference sequence). V lost 6 bases, J lost 3 bases, and 1 base stayed unmatched. In nucleotides, the CDR3 is TGTGCCAGCAGGACTAGCGGAACAGATACGCAGTATTTT. It translates to CASRTSGTDTQYF.

The chain recombines TRBV19 with TRBJ2-1, with D perhaps TRBD1 (7 bases). The germline V gene has CDR1 LNHDA and CDR2 SQIVND (reference sequence). Between the trimmed V and J ends, which lost 4 bases and 9 bases, there was a span of 13 bases. The CDR3 has 13 amino acids. The CDR3 loop reads CASSNGGGTEQFF. In DNA form, the CDR3 reads TGTGCCAGTAGTAACGGAGGGGGCACTGAGCAGTTCTTC.

This clone appeared once. J is TRBJ2-3 and V is TRBV7-3, with TRBD2 matching over 10 bases. Unmatched junction bases numbered 1, after V lost 1 base and J lost 6 bases. From germline, CDR1 is SGHTA and CDR2 FQGTGA. The CDR3 is 14 residues long. The CDR3: CASSLKAGGDTQYF. The CDR3 nucleotides are TGTGCCAGCAGCTTAAAAGCGGGAGGGGATACGCAGTATTTT.

The rearrangement uses TRBV11-2 and TRBJ1-2; 8 bases fit TRBD1. The CDR3 contains 15 residues. The J segment lost 4 bases and the V segment lost 5 bases, leaving 9 bases of the junction unmatched. Per germline, CDR1 SGHAT and CDR2 FQNNGV. CDR3 region: CASSEDRAPSYGYTF. In DNA, the CDR3 is TGTGCCAGCAGCGAGGACAGGGCCCCCTCCTATGGCTACACCTTC.

This clone was found once. CDR3 DNA: TGTGCCAGCAGTTGGGACTGGACTAGCGGGAGCACAGATACGCAGTATTTT. Its protein is CASSWDWTSGSTDTQYF. V gene TRBV28 combines with J gene TRBJ2-3; 11 bases line up with TRBD2. V lost 4 bases and J lost 0; bases outside the gene matches: 6. CDR1 is MDHEN, CDR2 SYDVKM, per germline. The CDR3 has 17 residues.

The V call is TRBV6-5, the J call TRBJ1-1; TRBD1 might be the D (6 bases). V was shortened by 4 bases and J by 5 bases, with 20 bases between the two germline ends. Germline values: CDR1 MNHEY, CDR2 SVGAGI. The CDR3 sequence is 16 residues long. The CDR3 loop is CASSSLTGFVRTEAFF. CDR3 bases: TGTGCCAGCAGTTCCCTCACAGGGTTCGTTCGGACTGAAGCTTTCTTT.

The chain uses TRBV18 and TRBJ1-5; a weak D match, TRBD1 (6 bases). The germline gives CDR1 KGHSH, CDR2 LQKENI. This CDR3 has 15 residues. V was cut by 3 bases and J by 4 bases, with 13 bases left in between. CDR3 coding DNA: TGTGCCAGCTCACCCTCAGGGGCCCTGAATCAGCCCCAGCATTTT. Its translation is CASSPSGALNQPQHF.

V and J are TRBV4-1 and TRBJ2-7; D unclear. CDR3 length equals 13 residues. Per the germline V gene, CDR1 is MGHRA and CDR2 is YSYEKL. The ends were cut back, 4 bases at V and 2 bases at J, with 9 bases in the middle. The CDR3 DNA is TGCGCCAGCAGCCGGCCCGAAGCCTACGAGCAGTACTTC. It yields the protein CASSRPEAYEQYF.

The genes are TRBV5-6 and TRBJ2-7; TRBD2 matches 12 bases. The CDR3 covers 15 residues. V shed 4 bases, J shed 7 bases, and the junction held 9 bases outside the gene matches. Germline CDR1 is SGHDT and CDR2 is YYEEEE. This CDR3 is CASSKRLAGVGEQYF. CDR3 nucleotides: TGTGCCAGCAGCAAAAGACTAGCGGGGGTTGGAGAGCAGTACTTC.

J is TRBJ2-1 and V is TRBV5-5; possibly TRBD2 for D (6 bases). Germline V CDR1 and CDR2: SGHKS, YYEKEE (reference sequence). The CDR3 is 20 residues long. V lost 7 bases and J lost 1, with 30 bases in between. The CDR3 nucleotides are TGTGCCAGCGGGGGAGGTGCCATGAAATTGGGATTGGGTTCCTACAATGAGCAGTTCTTC. As protein: CASGGGAMKLGLGSYNEQFF.